Below are 18 T cell receptor beta chains sequenced from a single sample in a study of T cells after yellow fever vaccination. Via MiXCR, TCRdb re-called the 5' RACE reads, giving one row per CDR3 protein. The sample contains fewer than 400,000 distinct CDR3 sequences, about 10% of which appear only once. The specimen comprised CD4+ T cells sorted from PBMCs, sampled 45 days after the yellow fever booster vaccination. The receptors come from a man between 18 and 29 years old who received the YFV17D yellow fever vaccine.

This clonotype was picked up many times. This sequence joins TRBV7-8 and TRBJ2-6, with a weak D call TRBD2 (6 bases). CDR1 SGHVS and CDR2 FQNEAQ come from the germline V gene. This CDR3 has 18 residues. The V end was cut by 2 bases, the J end by 0 bases, with 14 bases between. The chain's CDR3 is CASSLRTDYYSGANVLTF. CDR3 DNA sequence: TGTGCCAGCAGCTTACGCACGGACTACTACTCTGGGGCCAACGTCCTGACTTTC.

This clonotype came up a few times. The rearrangement uses TRBV5-1 and TRBJ2-1, with unresolved D. CDR1 and CDR2 (germline): SGHRS, YFSETQ. The length of the CDR3 is 15 residues. The V end was cut by 0 bases, the J end by 4 bases, with 11 bases between. The CDR3 nucleotides read TGCGCCAGCAGCTTGGGTACCCAGACTTACAATGAGCAGTTCTTC. Amino acid sequence: CASSLGTQTYNEQFF.

This clonotype appeared a few times. The chain employs TRBV3-1 and TRBJ2-3, with TRBD2 identical over 12 bases. CDR3 length equals 16 residues. Germline CDR1 LGHDT, CDR2 YNNKEL (reference sequence). With V trimmed by 8 bases and J by 0 bases, 6 bases remained unmatched. The CDR3 DNA reads as TGTGCCAGCGCCCTGGGACTAGCGGGCAGCACAGATACGCAGTATTTT. Its protein product is CASALGLAGSTDTQYF.

This clonotype was found many times. The J gene is TRBJ2-7, the V gene TRBV30; TRBD1 agrees at 8 bases. With 3 bases clipped from V and 3 bases from J, the junction kept 7 bases outside the gene matches. CDR1 GTSNPN and CDR2 SVGIG come from the germline V gene (reference sequence). The CDR3 covers 14 residues. CDR3 residues: CAWSLAGTGYEQYF. DNA of the CDR3: TGTGCCTGGAGCTTAGCCGGGACAGGCTACGAGCAGTACTTC.

This chain links TRBV5-8 with TRBJ2-7; D assignment may be TRBD1 or TRBD2 (6 bases each). Germline assignment: CDR1 SGHTS and CDR2 YDEGEE. The CDR3 totals 15 residues. Trimming removed 2 bases at V and 5 bases at J, with 17 bases between. This CDR3 reads CASSLSQGGVNEQYV. The CDR3 bases are TGTGCCAGCAGCTTATCACAGGGAGGAGTAAACGAGCAGTACGTC.

V and J are TRBV4-1 and TRBJ2-7; TRBD1 matches at 11 bases. J was trimmed by 2 bases and V by 0 bases; bases with no gene match: 0. Germline CDR1 and CDR2: MGHRA and YSYEKL. The CDR3 has 15 amino acids. The CDR3 nucleotides are TGCGCCAGCAGCCAAGAGGGACAGGGGGCCTACGAGCAGTACTTC. Translation gives CASSQEGQGAYEQYF.

This clonotype was seen at least ten times. The chain links TRBV5-4 to TRBJ2-6; D not certain. CDR1 and CDR2 (germline): SGHNT, YYREEE (reference sequence). The V end lost 4 bases, the J end lost 4 bases, and 9 bases lay between the germline ends. The CDR3 is 14 residues long. CDR3 protein: CASSAGPGANVLTF. For the CDR3, the DNA is TGTGCCAGCAGCGCCGGTCCCGGGGCCAACGTCCTGACTTTC.

The V gene is TRBV20-1, the J gene TRBJ2-2, with D maybe TRBD1 (5 bases). Germline loops: CDR1 DFQATT, CDR2 SNEGSKA (reference sequence). The CDR3 covers 14 residues. Trimming left V 2 bases short and J 5 bases short, with 12 bases between. CDR3 region: CSARRGPRTGELFF. CDR3 DNA: TGCAGTGCTAGAAGGGGCCCGAGGACCGGGGAGCTGTTTTTT.

This clonotype was seen only a few times. This chain links TRBV20-1 with TRBJ1-4; perhaps TRBD1 as D (5 bases). The CDR3 sequence is 14 residues long. V lost 3 bases to trimming and J lost 4 bases, with 12 bases between them. The V gene's germline CDR1 is DFQATT and CDR2 SNEGSKA (reference sequence). DNA of the CDR3: TGCAGTGCTAGTCCCGGGGCCGATAATGAAAAACTGTTTTTT. This gives the protein CSASPGADNEKLFF.

This clonotype has a handful of counts. The V call is TRBV7-2, the J call TRBJ2-1; unclear D gene. The ends were cut back, 3 bases at V and 5 bases at J, with 8 bases in the middle. The CDR3 loop spans 13 amino acids. Germline-derived CDR1 and CDR2 are SGHTA and FQGNSA. CDR3 sequence reads: CASSFVQNNEQFF. The CDR3 region has the DNA TGTGCCAGCAGCTTTGTACAGAACAATGAGCAGTTCTTC.

This clonotype was seen ten or more times. The chain combines TRBV19 with TRBJ2-7, with D maybe TRBD1 (6 bases). V lost 3 bases to trimming and J lost 3 bases, with 15 bases between them. The CDR3 sequence is 15 residues long. Per germline, CDR1 LNHDA and CDR2 SQIVND (reference sequence). The CDR3 sequence is CASSITGIFGYEQYF. The CDR3 bases are TGTGCCAGTAGTATTACAGGGATTTTCGGCTACGAGCAGTACTTC. Full variable domain (outside the CDR3, taken from reference TRBV19 and TRBJ2-7): DGGITQSPKYLFRKEGQNVTLSCEQNLNHDAMYWYRQDPGQGLRLIYYSQIVNDFQKGDIAEGYSVSREKKESFPLTVTSAQKNPTAFYLCASSITGIFGYEQYFGPGTRLTVT.

V gene TRBV20-1 combines with J gene TRBJ2-3; D gene unclear. Germline V gives CDR1 DFQATT, CDR2 SNEGSKA (reference sequence). The CDR3 length is 10 residues. CDR3 residues: CGVETDTQYF. The CDR3 region has the DNA TGCGGGGTTGAGACAGATACGCAGTATTTT.

This clonotype was detected ten times or more. The rearrangement links TRBV7-2 to TRBJ2-5, with 13 bases identical to TRBD2. The CDR3 contains 15 residues. Germline V gene lookup returns CDR1 SGHTA and CDR2 FQGNSA. With V trimmed by 5 bases and J by 5 bases, 5 bases remained unmatched. The CDR3 DNA reads as TGTGCCAGCAGCGCCGGACTAGCGGGGGAGGAGACCCAGTACTTC. Protein product: CASSAGLAGEETQYF.

V and J are TRBV30 and TRBJ2-2; D call uncertain. Germline-derived CDR1 and CDR2 are GTSNPN and SVGIG (reference sequence). V shed 3 bases and J shed 5 bases, with 1 base lying between them. The CDR3 extends over 10 amino acids. This CDR3 reads CAWRTGELFF. CDR3 in DNA: TGTGCCTGGAGAACCGGGGAGCTGTTTTTT.

This chain connects TRBV7-9 to TRBJ1-2, with TRBD1 as a possible D gene (5 bases). Germline V lookup: CDR1 SEHNR, CDR2 FQNEAQ (reference sequence). The V gene lost 5 bases and the J gene lost 2 bases, with 9 bases spanning the gap. The CDR3 contains 13 residues. The CDR3 loop is CASSLRDNYGYTF. CDR3 in DNA: TGTGCCAGCAGCCTCCGGGACAACTATGGCTACACCTTC.

This clonotype was picked up many times. The chain links TRBV4-1 to TRBJ2-1; 12 bases align to TRBD2. This CDR3 has 18 amino acids. V shed 2 bases, J shed 2 bases, and the junction held 7 bases outside the gene matches. The germline V gene has CDR1 MGHRA and CDR2 YSYEKL. CDR3 residues: CASSQPLAGGLPYNEQFF. The CDR3, as DNA: TGCGCCAGCAGCCAACCTCTAGCGGGGGGGCTTCCCTACAATGAGCAGTTCTTC.

Only one count was recorded for this clonotype. This may be a read error, as it is one base from a much larger clone. The chain couples TRBV6-5 to TRBJ2-2, with 7 bases that match TRBD1. Germline V lookup: CDR1 MNHEY, CDR2 SVGAGI. CDR3 length equals 15 residues. J gave up 7 bases and V 6 bases, and 11 bases lay outside the gene matches. The DNA of the CDR3 is TGTGCCAGCAGCCTAGACAGGGCATTTTACGGGGAGCTGTTTTTT. This encodes CASSLDRAFYGELFF.

The chain recombines TRBV12-3 or TRBV12-4 with TRBJ1-1; D is possibly TRBD1 (6 bases). This CDR3 has 15 residues. V lost 5 bases, J lost 4 bases, and 17 bases lay in between. DNA for the CDR3: TGTGCCAGCAGTCCAGGTGGGGGGGCGAGCACTGAAGCTTTCTTT. Encoded protein: CASSPGGGASTEAFF.